The 32 T cell receptor beta chains in this list originate from one sample, sequenced in a study of metastatic and nonmetastatic thyroid tumors. Before thyroid surgery, none of the patients had received any treatment. TCRdb re-processed the PCR reads through MiXCR. The data contain about 1,900 clones, 11% of them singletons. Material for sequencing was tumor tissue. All receptors derive from a female donor with papillary thyroid cancer or a benign thyroid nodule (not recorded which). Some clones in this sample may be carry-over from other donors' samples.

This clone is classed as medium-sized. The chain links TRBV13 to TRBJ2-3, with D tentatively TRBD1 (6 bases). Germline V gene lookup returns CDR1 PRHDT and CDR2 FYEKMQ (reference sequence). V was shortened by 5 bases and J by 0 bases, with 24 bases between the two germline ends. CDR3 length: 19 residues. The CDR3 nucleotides are TGTGCCAGCAGCCTGAGCCGAAGCTACAGGGTTTCTAGCACAGATACGCAGTATTTT. This sequence encodes CASSLSRSYRVSSTDTQYF.

This clone was observed a handful of times. The chain combines TRBV6-1 with TRBJ2-7; D is uncertain. Germline V gene data show CDR1 as MNHNS and CDR2 as SASEGT. The length of the CDR3 is 15 residues. Between the trimmed V and J ends, which lost 1 base and 3 bases, there was a span of 13 bases. The CDR3 region is CASSEGQGSYYEQYF. For the CDR3, the DNA is TGTGCCAGCAGTGAAGGACAAGGCAGCTACTACGAGCAGTACTTC.

In its sample, this clone ranks as medium-sized. The genes are TRBV20-1 and TRBJ2-5; 10 positions agree with TRBD1. The CDR3 has 13 amino acids. The J segment lost 5 bases and the V segment lost 4 bases, leaving 4 bases of the junction unmatched. From germline, CDR1 is DFQATT and CDR2 SNEGSKA (reference sequence). This CDR3 reads CSATTGGDETQYF. In DNA form, the CDR3 reads TGCAGTGCTACGACAGGGGGCGATGAGACCCAGTACTTC.

This clone was observed at least ten times. Other nucleotide sequences in the sample specify the same CDR3. J is TRBJ2-2 and V is TRBV2; 10 nucleotides align to TRBD2. The CDR3 has 18 residues. The germline gives CDR1 SNHLY, CDR2 FYNNEI. V lost 6 bases and J lost 5; bases outside the gene matches: 15. The CDR3 spells CASRPPPRLAGPTGELFF. The CDR3 nucleotides read TGTGCCAGCAGACCCCCCCCAAGACTAGCGGGCCCTACCGGGGAGCTGTTTTTT.

This clone was seen only a few times. V gene TRBV12-3 or TRBV12-4 combines with J gene TRBJ1-2; the D gene is possibly TRBD1 (5 bases). The CDR3 runs 14 residues. V lost 2 bases, J lost 4 bases, and 11 bases lay in between. CDR3: CASSLSGSGYGYTF. The CDR3 bases are TGTGCCAGCAGTTTATCAGGGTCGGGCTATGGCTACACCTTC.

The sample holds many counts of this clone. Since a much larger clone is just one base distant, this may be a read error. The rearrangement uses TRBV11-2 and TRBJ2-7; D might be TRBD2 (6 bases). CDR1 is SGHAT and CDR2 is FQNNGV in the germline V gene. The CDR3 contains 14 residues. CDR3: CAGSLVLVGEAQYF. The DNA of the CDR3 is TGTGCCGGCAGCTTAGTGTTGGTAGGGGAGGCGCAGTACTTC.

This clone was recorded many times. Given a much more abundant clone one base away, this may be a read error. The J gene is TRBJ1-1, the V gene TRBV6-1, with D perhaps matching TRBD1 (6 bases). The CDR3 totals 12 residues. The germline gives CDR1 MNHNS, CDR2 SASEGT. The CDR3 nucleotides are TGTGCCGGCAGCCCCGGACAGAGTGAAGCTTTCTTT. Translating gives CAGSPGQSEAFF.

This clone was seen at least ten times. A read error may be the cause here, since a much bigger clone is one base away. The sample contains more than one DNA sequence encoding this CDR3. The V gene is TRBV12-3 or TRBV12-4, the J gene TRBJ1-1; D is unresolved. The CDR3 is 13 residues long. CDR3 coding DNA: TGTGCCAGCAGTTTCGAGTTGAACACTGAGGCTTTCTTT. Translated, it gives CASSFELNTEAFF.

This clone showed up just a few times. The gene calls are TRBV6-1 and TRBJ2-7; tentatively, D is TRBD1 (5 bases). Looked up from germline, CDR1 is MNHNS and CDR2 is SASEGT. The CDR3 is 14 amino acids. Trimming pared 8 bases from V and 0 bases from J, leaving 14 bases between. CDR3 protein: CASGVTGSSYEQYF. The DNA of the CDR3 is TGTGCCAGCGGGGTAACAGGAAGCTCCTACGAGCAGTACTTC.

The V call is TRBV1, the J call TRBJ2-3; the tabulated D call, TRBD1, remains unverified against the DNA. TRBV1 is listed as a pseudogene. CDR3 length equals 17 residues. The CDR3 region has the DNA TGCACCAGCGGCCACCCCAGGGACCAGGGGGGCACAGATACGCAGTATTTT. It translates to CTSGHPRDQGGTDTQYF.

This clone is categorized as medium-sized. This chain uses TRBV20-1 with TRBJ2-3, with 10 bases fitting TRBD2. V was clipped by 3 bases and J by 6 bases; unmatched bases: 9. Germline V gene sequence: CDR1 DFQATT, CDR2 SNEGSKA (reference sequence). This CDR3 has 15 amino acids. CDR3 residues: CSASSASGGVDTQYF. The CDR3 DNA sequence: TGCAGTGCTAGCTCGGCTAGCGGGGGCGTGGATACGCAGTATTTT.

This clone is large within its sample. The J gene is TRBJ1-1, the V gene TRBV28; D may be TRBD1 (6 bases). Germline V CDR1 and CDR2: MDHEN, SYDVKM. The CDR3 length is 13 residues. Trimming stripped 8 bases from V and 0 bases from J, with 10 bases between. Here the CDR3 reads CASAGAMNTEAFF. Written as DNA, the CDR3 is TGTGCCAGCGCAGGGGCCATGAACACTGAAGCTTTCTTT. Combining the CDR3 with reference TRBV28 and TRBJ1-1 gives the whole variable domain DVKVTQSSRYLVKRTGEKVFLECVQDMDHENMFWYRQDPGLGLRLIYFSYDVKMKEKGDIPEGYSVSREKKERFSLILESASTNQTSMYLCASAGAMNTEAFFGQGTRLTVV.

This clone was observed at least ten times. The rearrangement joins TRBV18 to TRBJ1-5; D gene unclear. The V and J ends lost 2 bases and 6 bases respectively, with 8 bases between them. This CDR3 region has 13 residues. Germline values: CDR1 KGHSH, CDR2 LQKENI. The DNA for the CDR3 is TGTGCCAGCTCACCAGGGCAGATTCAGCCCCAGCATTTT. Protein sequence: CASSPGQIQPQHF.

In this sample, this clone is medium-sized (0.01 to 0.1%). The chain combines TRBV19 with TRBJ2-3; D may be TRBD1 (5 bases). Between the trimmed V and J ends, which lost 5 bases and 7 bases, there was a span of 16 bases. The CDR3 loop spans 14 amino acids. Germline CDR1 is LNHDA and CDR2 is SQIVND (reference sequence). CDR3 nucleotide sequence: TGTGCCAGTAGTGACAGACCGGGTTCCTATACGCAGTATTTT. Its protein product is CASSDRPGSYTQYF.

This clone is judged medium-sized. The rearrangement uses TRBV11-2 and TRBJ2-3; the D gene is possibly TRBD1 (5 bases). The CDR3 has 16 residues. CDR1 and CDR2 (germline): SGHAT, FQNNGV. V was clipped by 3 bases and J by 1 base, with 14 bases between them. In DNA, the CDR3 is TGTGCCAGCAGCTTCGTAGGGGTATTGGGCACAGATACGCAGTATTTT. Its translation is CASSFVGVLGTDTQYF.

By share, this clone ranks as medium-sized. V is TRBV20-1 and J is TRBJ2-7; D is undetermined. CDR3 length: 12 amino acids. In germline, CDR1 is DFQATT, CDR2 SNEGSKA (reference sequence). The V gene lost 0 bases and the J gene lost 3 bases, with 6 bases spanning the gap. CDR3 DNA sequence: TGCAGTGCTAGAGACGCCTTCTACGAGCAGTACTTC. Translated, it gives CSARDAFYEQYF.

This clone counts as medium-sized. The chain recombines TRBV6-1 with TRBJ1-5, with 10 positions matching TRBD1. Germline CDR1 is MNHNS and CDR2 is SASEGT. V trimming: 3 bases; J trimming: 0 bases; junction bases outside the gene matches: 5. This CDR3 is 17 amino acids long. The CDR3 sequence is CASSERDRGFSNQPQHF. The CDR3 coding sequence is TGTGCCAGCAGTGAGAGGGACAGGGGCTTTAGCAATCAGCCCCAGCATTTT.

By sample share, this clone is medium-sized. This chain uses TRBV12-3 or TRBV12-4 with TRBJ2-5; D is ambiguous. V was cut by 2 bases and J by 5 bases, with 9 bases left in between. This CDR3 region has 13 residues. The CDR3 nucleotides read TGTGCCAGCAGTTTAAATTTGCGGGAGACCCAGTACTTC. This encodes CASSLNLRETQYF.

By sample share, this clone is medium-sized. The rearrangement uses TRBV7-3 and TRBJ1-1; D remains unclear. V was clipped by 1 base and J by 4 bases, with 7 bases between them. The CDR3 extends over 13 amino acids. Germline V lookup: CDR1 SGHTA, CDR2 FQGTGA. The CDR3 region has the DNA TGTGCCAGCAGCTTAAATAAGGGCACTGAAGCTTTCTTT. This translates into CASSLNKGTEAFF. Looking up the rest from reference TRBV7-3 and TRBJ1-1 gives the full variable domain: GAGVSQTPSNKVTEKGKYVELRCDPISGHTALYWYRQSLGQGPEFLIYFQGTGAADDSGLPNDRFFAVRPEGSVSTLKIQRTERGDSAVYLCASSLNKGTEAFFGQGTRLTVV.

This clone is judged medium-sized. This rearrangement joins TRBV20-1 to TRBJ1-1; tentatively, D is TRBD1 (5 bases). Trimming took off 2 bases at V and 1 base at J, with 14 bases between the two ends. CDR1 and CDR2 (germline): DFQATT, SNEGSKA (reference sequence). This CDR3 comprises 15 residues. The CDR3 DNA is TGCAGTGCTAGATTCTCCCCAGGGTGGAACACTGAAGCTTTCTTT. Encoded protein: CSARFSPGWNTEAFF.

This clone is termed medium-sized. Other DNA sequences from this sample encode an identical CDR3 as well. The V and J genes are TRBV7-3 and TRBJ2-3, with D hard to call. Germline V gives CDR1 SGHTA, CDR2 FQGTGA. The V and J ends lost 5 bases and 1 base respectively, with 7 bases between them. This CDR3 has 13 amino acids. CDR3 bases: TGTGCCAGCAGCATCACCCGCACAGATACGCAGTATTTT. It encodes CASSITRTDTQYF.

V gene TRBV4-1 combines with J gene TRBJ2-3; TRBD2 agrees at 7 bases. Per the germline V gene, CDR1 is MGHRA and CDR2 is YSYEKL. The CDR3 has 15 amino acids. Trimming at V came to 5 bases and at J to 1 base, leaving 6 bases not matched to a gene. The CDR3 protein is CASSLTSVRTDTQYF. The CDR3 DNA sequence: TGCGCCAGCAGCTTAACTAGCGTACGCACAGATACGCAGTATTTT.

By share, this clone counts as medium-sized. The chain has TRBV15 and TRBJ1-2; unclear D gene. V shed 8 bases and J shed 3 bases, with 10 bases lying between them. The CDR3 contains 12 residues. The germline gives CDR1 LNHNV, CDR2 YYDKDF (reference sequence). This CDR3 reads CATSPRDYGYTF. CDR3 bases: TGTGCCACCTCCCCACGGGACTATGGCTACACCTTC.

This clone was found many times. This chain links TRBV25-1 with TRBJ2-2; TRBD1 is a possible D gene (5 bases). From germline, CDR1 is MGHDK and CDR2 SYGVNS. This CDR3 is 13 amino acids long. Trimming removed 8 bases at V and 7 bases at J, with 14 bases between. The CDR3 protein is CASESKGIGELFF. The CDR3 nucleotides are TGTGCCAGCGAGAGCAAGGGGATCGGGGAGCTGTTTTTT.

With regard to this clone: It may be a read error: a sequence one base away is much more abundant. The V and J genes are TRBV5-6 and TRBJ1-2; D gene uncertain. V lost 2 bases, J lost 9 bases, and 8 bases lay in between. Germline V lookup: CDR1 SGHDT, CDR2 YYEEEE. This CDR3 is 11 amino acids long. This CDR3 is CASSFQRCYTF. CDR3 nucleotide sequence: TGTGCCAGCAGCTTCCAGCGGTGCTACACCTTC.

This clone was counted only a few times. The J gene is TRBJ1-1, the V gene TRBV10-3, with D hard to call. Germline V lookup: CDR1 ENHRY, CDR2 SYGVKD. The CDR3 loop spans 13 amino acids. V was shortened by 6 bases and J by 6 bases, with 14 bases between the two germline ends. CDR3 in DNA: TGTGCCATCAGGGGGTTCGAGACTCCTGAAGCTTTCTTT. Its translation is CAIRGFETPEAFF.

This clone is medium-sized (0.01 to 0.1%). The CDR3 spells CASSLMTGPYEQYF. CDR3 bases: TGTGCCAGCAGCTTAATGACAGGGCCCTACGAGCAGTACTTC. The V and J genes are TRBV11-2 and TRBJ2-7; TRBD1 matches 7 bases. Looked up from germline, CDR1 is SGHAT and CDR2 is FQNNGV. The CDR3 sequence is 14 residues long. The ends lost 2 bases at V and 2 bases at J; junction bases unmatched: 3.

This clone is medium-sized in the sample. The chain employs TRBV2 and TRBJ2-3; D perhaps matches TRBD2 (6 bases). Looked up from germline, CDR1 is SNHLY and CDR2 is FYNNEI. This CDR3 contains 14 residues. V lost 6 bases and J 6 bases, leaving 16 bases between the germline ends. The CDR3 DNA sequence: TGTGCCAGCAGCCTAAACTTAGGAGGGGATACGCAGTATTTT. Translation gives CASSLNLGGDTQYF.

This clone is medium-sized by share. Other DNA sequences from this sample encode an identical CDR3 as well. The chain recombines TRBV7-7 with TRBJ2-2; D not certain. CDR3 size: 13 residues. Germline-derived CDR1 and CDR2 are SSHAT and FNYEAQ (reference sequence). Trimming cost V 1 base and J 5 bases, with 5 bases left between them. DNA of the CDR3: TGTGCCAGCAGCTTAGACGGGACCGGGGAGCTGTTTTTT. This encodes CASSLDGTGELFF.

This chain joins TRBV4-2 and TRBJ2-3; 12 nucleotides agree with TRBD2. The CDR3 length is 20 residues. The V gene end was trimmed by 4 bases and the J gene end by 0 bases; junction bases not matched to a gene: 14. Germline values: CDR1 LGHNA, CDR2 YNFKEQ. As DNA, the CDR3 is TGTGCCAGCAGCCCAGAACCGGGACTAGCGGGCTTTTCTAGCACAGATACGCAGTATTTT. It specifies CASSPEPGLAGFSSTDTQYF.

This chain connects TRBV6-1 to TRBJ2-7, with TRBD2 matching 8 bases. Germline values: CDR1 MNHNS, CDR2 SASEGT. The junction had 11 bases not matched to a gene; V was cut back by 7 bases and J by 0 bases. This CDR3 is built from 16 residues. In nucleotides, the CDR3 is TGTGCCAGCATCCGTTCTCTAGCGGGCGGCTCCTACGAGCAGTACTTC. It translates to CASIRSLAGGSYEQYF.

This clone qualifies as medium-sized. The chain recombines TRBV7-3 with TRBJ2-2; no clear D. The CDR3 extends over 14 amino acids. Germline V gene sequence: CDR1 SGHTA, CDR2 FQGTGA. Trimming stripped 5 bases from V and 4 bases from J, with 11 bases between. The CDR3 spells CASSLRHRTGELFF. Written as DNA, the CDR3 is TGTGCCAGCAGCCTAAGACATCGCACCGGGGAGCTGTTTTTT.